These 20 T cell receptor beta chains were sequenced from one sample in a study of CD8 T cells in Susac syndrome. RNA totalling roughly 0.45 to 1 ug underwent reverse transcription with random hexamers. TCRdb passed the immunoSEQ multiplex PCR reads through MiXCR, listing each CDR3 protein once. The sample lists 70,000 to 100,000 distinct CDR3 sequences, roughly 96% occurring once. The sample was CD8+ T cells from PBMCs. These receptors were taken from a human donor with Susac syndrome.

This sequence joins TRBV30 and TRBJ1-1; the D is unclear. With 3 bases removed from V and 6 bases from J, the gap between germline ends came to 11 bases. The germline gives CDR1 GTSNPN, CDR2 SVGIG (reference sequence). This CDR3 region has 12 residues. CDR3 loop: CAWREDGPEAFF. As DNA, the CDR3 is TGTGCCTGGAGGGAAGACGGTCCTGAAGCTTTCTTT.

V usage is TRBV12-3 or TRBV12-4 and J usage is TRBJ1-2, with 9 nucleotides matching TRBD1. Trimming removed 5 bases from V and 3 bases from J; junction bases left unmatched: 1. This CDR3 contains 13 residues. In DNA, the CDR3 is TGTGCCAGCAGTCGGACAGGGGACTATGGCTACACCTTC. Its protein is CASSRTGDYGYTF.

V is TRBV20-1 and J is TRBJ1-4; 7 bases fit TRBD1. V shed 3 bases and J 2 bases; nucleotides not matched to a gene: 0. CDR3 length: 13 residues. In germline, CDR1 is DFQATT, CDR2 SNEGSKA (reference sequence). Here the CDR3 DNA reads TGCAGTGCTAGGACAGGGACTAATGAAAAACTGTTTTTT. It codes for CSARTGTNEKLFF.

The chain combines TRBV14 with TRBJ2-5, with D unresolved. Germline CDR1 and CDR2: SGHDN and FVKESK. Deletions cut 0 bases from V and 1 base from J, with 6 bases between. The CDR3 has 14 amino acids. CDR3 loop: CASSQELGQETQYF. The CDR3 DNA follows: TGTGCCAGCAGCCAAGAGTTAGGCCAAGAGACCCAGTACTTC.

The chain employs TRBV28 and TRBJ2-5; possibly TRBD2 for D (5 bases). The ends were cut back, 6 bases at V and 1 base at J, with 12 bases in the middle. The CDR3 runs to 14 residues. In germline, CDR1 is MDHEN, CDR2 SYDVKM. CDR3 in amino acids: CASSPGGSQETQYF. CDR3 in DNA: TGTGCCAGCAGCCCAGGCGGGTCCCAAGAGACCCAGTACTTC.

CDR3 region: CASSLDRNEAFF. Written as DNA, the CDR3 is TGCGCCAGCAGCTTAGACAGAAACGAAGCTTTCTTT. This chain uses TRBV5-1 with TRBJ1-1; weak D call: TRBD1 (5 bases). There are 12 residues in the CDR3. The V end was cut by 2 bases, the J end by 8 bases, with 10 bases between. From germline, CDR1 is SGHRS and CDR2 YFSETQ.

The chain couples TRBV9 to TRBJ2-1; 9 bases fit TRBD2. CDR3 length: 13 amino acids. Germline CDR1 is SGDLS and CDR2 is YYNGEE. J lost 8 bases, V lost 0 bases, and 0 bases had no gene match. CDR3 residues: CASSVGGGDEQFF. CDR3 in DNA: TGTGCCAGCAGCGTAGGCGGGGGGGATGAGCAGTTCTTC.

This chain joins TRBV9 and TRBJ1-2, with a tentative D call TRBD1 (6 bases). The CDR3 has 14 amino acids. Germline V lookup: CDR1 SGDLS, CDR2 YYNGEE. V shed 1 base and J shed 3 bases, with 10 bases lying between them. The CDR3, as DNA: TGTGCCAGCAGCGTAAGCTACAGGGACTATGGCTACACCTTC. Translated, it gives CASSVSYRDYGYTF.

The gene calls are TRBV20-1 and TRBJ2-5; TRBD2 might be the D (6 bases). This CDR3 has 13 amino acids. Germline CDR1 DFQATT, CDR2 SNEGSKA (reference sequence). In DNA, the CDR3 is TGCAGCTTCGTCCCGGGGGTGGATGAGACCCAGTACTTC. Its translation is CSFVPGVDETQYF.

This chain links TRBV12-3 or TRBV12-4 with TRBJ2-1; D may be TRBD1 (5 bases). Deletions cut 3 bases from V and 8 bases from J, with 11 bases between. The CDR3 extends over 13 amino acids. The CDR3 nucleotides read TGTGCCAGCAGTTTTAGGGGTGGCGATGAGCAGTTCTTC. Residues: CASSFRGGDEQFF.

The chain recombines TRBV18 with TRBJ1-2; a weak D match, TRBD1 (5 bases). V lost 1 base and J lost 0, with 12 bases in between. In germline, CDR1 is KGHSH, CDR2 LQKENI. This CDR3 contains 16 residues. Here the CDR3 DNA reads TGTGCCAGCTCACCACTGGAACGGGGCACTAACTATGGCTACACCTTC. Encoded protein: CASSPLERGTNYGYTF. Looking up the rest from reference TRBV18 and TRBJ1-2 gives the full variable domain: NAGVMQNPRHLVRRRGQEARLRCSPMKGHSHVYWYRQLPEEGLKFMVYLQKENIIDESGMPKERFSAEFPKEGPSILRIQQVVRGDSAAYFCASSPLERGTNYGYTFGSGTRLTVV.

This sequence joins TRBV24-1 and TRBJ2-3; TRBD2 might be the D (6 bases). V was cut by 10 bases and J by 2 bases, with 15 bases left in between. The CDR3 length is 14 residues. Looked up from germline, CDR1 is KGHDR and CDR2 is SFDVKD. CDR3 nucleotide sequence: TGTGCCACTCAATCTAGCGTAGCCACAGATACGCAGTATTTT. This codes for CATQSSVATDTQYF.

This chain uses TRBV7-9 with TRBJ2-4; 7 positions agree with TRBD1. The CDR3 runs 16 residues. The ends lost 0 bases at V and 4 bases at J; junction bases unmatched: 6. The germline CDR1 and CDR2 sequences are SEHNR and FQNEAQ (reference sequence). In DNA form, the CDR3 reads TGTGCCAGCAGCTTAGCTGGGGACAGCACAAAAAACATTCAGTACTTC. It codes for CASSLAGDSTKNIQYF.

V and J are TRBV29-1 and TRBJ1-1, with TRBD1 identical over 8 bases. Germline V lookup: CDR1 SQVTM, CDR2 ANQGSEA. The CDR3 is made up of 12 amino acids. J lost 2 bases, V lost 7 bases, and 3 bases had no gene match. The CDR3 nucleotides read TGCAGCGCACAGGGGGTTAACACTGAAGCTTTCTTT. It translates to CSAQGVNTEAFF.

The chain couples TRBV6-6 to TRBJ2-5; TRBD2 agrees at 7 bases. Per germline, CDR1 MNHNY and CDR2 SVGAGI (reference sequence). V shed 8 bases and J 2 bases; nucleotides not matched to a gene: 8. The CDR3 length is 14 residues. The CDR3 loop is CASDGGTGQETQYF. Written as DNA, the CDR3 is TGTGCCAGCGACGGGGGGACGGGTCAAGAGACCCAGTACTTC.

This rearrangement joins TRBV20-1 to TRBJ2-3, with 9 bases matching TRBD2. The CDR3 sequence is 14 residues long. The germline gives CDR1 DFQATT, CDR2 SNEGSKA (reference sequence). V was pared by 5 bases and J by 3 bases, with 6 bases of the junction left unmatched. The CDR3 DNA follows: TGCAGTGCTCCCCGGACTAGCGTGACAGATACGCAGTATTTT. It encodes CSAPRTSVTDTQYF.

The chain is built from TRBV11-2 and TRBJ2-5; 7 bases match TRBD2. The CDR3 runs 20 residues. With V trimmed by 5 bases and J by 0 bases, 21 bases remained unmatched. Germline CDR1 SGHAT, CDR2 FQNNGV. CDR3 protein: CASSPPSSPHSGLYQETQYF. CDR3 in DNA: TGTGCCAGCAGCCCCCCATCGAGCCCCCATAGCGGGTTGTACCAAGAGACCCAGTACTTC.

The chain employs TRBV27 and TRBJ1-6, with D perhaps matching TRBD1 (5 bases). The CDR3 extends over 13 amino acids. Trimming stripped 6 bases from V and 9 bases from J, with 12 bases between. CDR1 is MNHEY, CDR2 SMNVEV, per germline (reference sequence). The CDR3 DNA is TGTGCCAGCAGCTCAGTGACAGCTTCACCCCTCCACTTT. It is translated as CASSSVTASPLHF.

The CDR3 DNA sequence: TGCGCCAGCAGTCAATATGCCAGCTACGAGCAGTACTTC. This codes for CASSQYASYEQYF. The chain uses TRBV23-1 and TRBJ2-7; unclear D gene. TRBV23-1 is recorded as an ORF, its role being uncertain. The length of the CDR3 is 13 residues. Trimming took off 1 base at V and 3 bases at J, with 7 bases between the two ends.

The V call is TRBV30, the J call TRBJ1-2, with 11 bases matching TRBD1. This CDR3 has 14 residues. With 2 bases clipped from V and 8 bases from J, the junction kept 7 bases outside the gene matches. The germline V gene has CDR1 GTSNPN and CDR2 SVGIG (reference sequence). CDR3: CAWSPGQGATGYTF. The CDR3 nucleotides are TGTGCCTGGAGTCCTGGACAGGGGGCGACAGGCTACACCTTC.